What follows are 22 T cell receptor beta chains derived from one specimen sequenced in a study of OX40 agonist ivuxolimab in advanced cancers. Method: immunoSEQ multiplex PCR; TCRdb's copy keeps in-frame clones and lacks some. The sample yields 55,000 to 65,000 clones, 70% to 90% seen once. The starting material was CD4+ or CD8+ T cells sorted from blood, obtained in a trial of the OX40 agonist ivuxolimab. These receptors all stem from an adult with an advanced solid tumor such as melanoma, head and neck, liver or kidney cancer.

V gene TRBV5-1 combines with J gene TRBJ2-7, with 9 bases identical to TRBD1. J gave up 5 bases and V 0 bases, and 6 bases lay outside the gene matches. The CDR3 has 15 residues. The germline gives CDR1 SGHRS, CDR2 YFSETQ. DNA of the CDR3: TGCGCCAGCAGCTTGGAAACAGGGGGCATCAACGAGCAGTACTTC. Residues: CASSLETGGINEQYF.

The chain combines TRBV7-8 with TRBJ2-1, with 10 bases aligning to TRBD2. The CDR3 extends over 17 amino acids. The germline gives CDR1 SGHVS, CDR2 FQNEAQ. The V segment lost 4 bases and the J segment 9 bases; nucleotides outside the gene matches: 15. The CDR3 loop is CASSYPSGGAPLGEQFF. The CDR3 bases are TGTGCCAGCAGCTATCCCAGCGGGGGGGCCCCATTAGGTGAGCAGTTCTTC.

In regard to this clone: Other DNA variants within this sample encode the same CDR3. J is TRBJ1-1 and V is TRBV7-9; D not certain. Deletions cut 1 base from V and 4 bases from J, with 10 bases between. The CDR3 covers 14 residues. Germline V CDR1 and CDR2: SEHNR, FQNEAQ (reference sequence). The chain's CDR3 is CASSLGGVGTEAFF. In nucleotides, the CDR3 is TGTGCCAGCAGCTTAGGGGGAGTCGGCACTGAAGCTTTCTTT. The whole variable domain, remainder taken from reference TRBV7-9 and TRBJ1-1, is DTGVSQNPRHKITKRGQNVTFRCDPISEHNRLYWYRQTLGQGPEFLTYFQNEAQLEKSRLLSDRFSAERPKGSFSTLEIQRTEQGDSAMYLCASSLGGVGTEAFFGQGTRLTVV.

This chain joins TRBV18 and TRBJ2-5; D remains ambiguous. Near its end, the DNA agrees better with TRBJ2-7, so the J call may be wrong. Germline V gene data show CDR1 as KGHSH and CDR2 as LQKENI. This CDR3 has 16 amino acids. This CDR3 reads CASSPPVGIIFREQYF. The CDR3 DNA is TGTGCCAGCTCACCACCCGTAGGCATTATTTTTCGCGAGCAGTACTTC.

This chain joins TRBV11-2 and TRBJ2-7; 9 positions match TRBD1. CDR3 length: 14 residues. Germline CDR1 and CDR2: SGHAT and FQNNGV. The V gene end was trimmed by 3 bases and the J gene end by 4 bases; junction bases not matched to a gene: 4. The CDR3, as DNA: TGTGCCAGCAGCTTTGACAGGGGGAAGTACGAGCAGTACTTC. Translating it yields CASSFDRGKYEQYF.

The J gene is TRBJ2-1, the V gene TRBV19; TRBD2 might be the D (5 bases). Germline V lookup: CDR1 LNHDA, CDR2 SQIVND (reference sequence). This CDR3 comprises 13 residues. The V gene lost 3 bases and the J gene lost 6 bases, with 9 bases spanning the gap. CDR3 sequence: CASSIGRVNEQFF. CDR3 coding DNA: TGTGCCAGTAGTATTGGGAGAGTCAATGAGCAGTTCTTC.

This sequence joins TRBV14 and TRBJ1-1; D not certain. The CDR3 runs to 17 residues. Germline lookup yields CDR1 SGHDN and CDR2 FVKESK. Trimming left V 0 bases short and J 0 bases short, with 14 bases between. The CDR3 sequence is CASSQDGRSLMNTEAFF. For the CDR3, the DNA is TGTGCCAGCAGCCAAGACGGCCGGAGTTTGATGAACACTGAAGCTTTCTTT.

The sample holds a few counts of this clone. The chain couples TRBV7-9 to TRBJ2-1, with D perhaps matching TRBD1 (6 bases). Germline V lookup: CDR1 SEHNR, CDR2 FQNEAQ (reference sequence). V shed 5 bases and J shed 7 bases, with 15 bases lying between them. The CDR3 is 14 amino acids. The CDR3 loop is CASSHRVRANEQFF. The CDR3 nucleotides are TGTGCCAGCAGCCACAGGGTCCGAGCAAATGAGCAGTTCTTC.

The J gene is TRBJ2-5, the V gene TRBV9, with D unclear. CDR3 length: 17 amino acids. Germline CDR1 SGDLS, CDR2 YYNGEE. Deletions cut 5 bases from V and 2 bases from J, with 22 bases between. In DNA, the CDR3 is TGTGCCAGCAGTCCCGACCCCAAGCAACTATTGCAAGAGACCCAGTACTTC. Amino acids: CASSPDPKQLLQETQYF.

This clone appeared a single time. The J gene is TRBJ2-3, the V gene TRBV7-2; a possible D gene is TRBD2 (5 bases). Trimming took off 2 bases at V and 2 bases at J, with 11 bases between the two ends. There are 15 residues in the CDR3. The germline CDR1 and CDR2 sequences are SGHTA and FQGNSA. The CDR3 DNA is TGTGCCAGCAGCTTAAGGAGGCAGATCACAGATACGCAGTATTTT. Its protein is CASSLRRQITDTQYF.

The rearrangement uses TRBV18 and TRBJ2-5; 10 nucleotides line up with TRBD2. The trim removed 6 bases at V and 1 base at J, leaving 5 bases unmatched. The CDR3 is made up of 15 amino acids. Germline-derived CDR1 and CDR2 are KGHSH and LQKENI. The CDR3 loop reads CASSELAGPQETQYF. As DNA, the CDR3 is TGTGCCAGCTCCGAACTAGCGGGGCCCCAAGAGACCCAGTACTTC. Full variable domain (rest looked up from reference TRBV18 and TRBJ2-5): NAGVMQNPRHLVRRRGQEARLRCSPMKGHSHVYWYRQLPEEGLKFMVYLQKENIIDESGMPKERFSAEFPKEGPSILRIQQVVRGDSAAYFCASSELAGPQETQYFGPGTRLLVL.

CDR3 amino acids: CASSLGTDYGYTF. Here the CDR3 DNA reads TGTGCCAGCAGTTTAGGGACCGATTATGGCTACACCTTC. The rearrangement uses TRBV28 and TRBJ1-2; D is perhaps TRBD1 (5 bases). Germline-derived CDR1 and CDR2 are MDHEN and SYDVKM. Trimming cost V 2 bases and J 5 bases, with 9 bases left between them. This CDR3 comprises 13 residues.

V usage is TRBV27 and J usage is TRBJ1-4; TRBD1 is a possible D gene (6 bases). Germline lookup yields CDR1 MNHEY and CDR2 SMNVEV (reference sequence). The CDR3 loop spans 19 amino acids. V was cut by 6 bases and J by 1 base, with 24 bases left in between. In DNA form, the CDR3 reads TGTGCCAGCAGCCTATCCGGCCGACCCCCACAGGGAACTAATGAAAAACTGTTTTTT. Translating it yields CASSLSGRPPQGTNEKLFF.

This chain joins TRBV6-6 and TRBJ1-1; possible D gene TRBD1, 6 bases. V shed 3 bases and J shed 2 bases, with 13 bases lying between them. Germline V gives CDR1 MNHNY, CDR2 SVGAGI (reference sequence). The CDR3 has 15 amino acids. The CDR3 DNA reads TGTGCCAGCAGTTATGGGAGACAGGCAAACACTGAAGCTTTCTTT. Translated, it gives CASSYGRQANTEAFF.

The rearrangement joins TRBV5-1 to TRBJ2-3; D might be TRBD2 (5 bases). The germline V gene encodes CDR1 SGHRS and CDR2 YFSETQ. Trimming stripped 6 bases from V and 0 bases from J, with 11 bases between. The CDR3 sequence is 14 residues long. The CDR3 here is CASKTTPSTDTQYF. The CDR3 nucleotides read TGCGCCAGCAAGACTACCCCTAGCACAGATACGCAGTATTTT.

The chain uses TRBV9 and TRBJ1-4, with TRBD1 identical over 8 bases. The CDR3 loop spans 15 amino acids. The germline CDR1 and CDR2 sequences are SGDLS and YYNGEE. Trimming cost V 3 bases and J 5 bases; bases outside gene matches: 6. The CDR3, as DNA: TGTGCCAGCAGCGACGGGACAGGTTGGAATGAAAAACTGTTTTTT. As protein: CASSDGTGWNEKLFF.

J is TRBJ1-2 and V is TRBV5-4, with 9 bases matching TRBD1. Germline CDR1 reads SGHNT; CDR2 reads YYREEE (reference sequence). This CDR3 is 14 amino acids long. Germline trimming cut 4 bases from V and 4 bases from J; bases unmatched to any gene: 5. The CDR3: CASSGLDRGYGYTF. CDR3 coding DNA: TGTGCCAGCAGCGGGCTGGACAGGGGCTATGGCTACACCTTC.

This clone has only one observation. The V and J genes are TRBV6-5 and TRBJ2-3; D is perhaps TRBD2 (6 bases). The CDR3 totals 16 residues. Deletions cut 0 bases from V and 1 base from J, with 11 bases between. The germline V gene has CDR1 MNHEY and CDR2 SVGAGI. CDR3 in DNA: TGTGCCAGCAGTTACTCGGAGGGGCTCGGCACAGATACGCAGTATTTT. This sequence encodes CASSYSEGLGTDTQYF.

This chain links TRBV4-1 with TRBJ1-5, with 10 bases that match TRBD1. The length of the CDR3 is 16 residues. Germline V gives CDR1 MGHRA, CDR2 YSYEKL. The junction had 6 bases not matched to a gene; V was cut back by 3 bases and J by 4 bases. Here the CDR3 DNA reads TGCGCCAGCAGCCACCAGGGACAGGGGAATAATCAGCCCCAGCATTTT. Protein: CASSHQGQGNNQPQHF.

The rearrangement joins TRBV7-3 to TRBJ2-1; D ambiguous. The germline V gene encodes CDR1 SGHTA and CDR2 FQGTGA. Trimming left V 1 base short and J 9 bases short, with 13 bases between. CDR3 size: 14 residues. The CDR3 DNA reads TGTGCCAGCAGCTTAAATCGATTGTCCGGTGAGCAGTTCTTC. Translating gives CASSLNRLSGEQFF.

The chain recombines TRBV6-6 with TRBJ2-5; TRBD2 agrees at 10 bases. Trimming cost V 4 bases and J 4 bases; bases outside gene matches: 9. This CDR3 contains 16 residues. CDR1 and CDR2 (germline): MNHNY, SVGAGI (reference sequence). The CDR3 DNA is TGTGCCAGCAGTTTAAAAGCGGGAGGGGGGGGAGAGACCCAGTACTTC. This translates into CASSLKAGGGGETQYF.

V is TRBV9 and J is TRBJ2-2; D ambiguous. The CDR3 has 16 amino acids. V dropped 0 bases and J dropped 2 bases, with 11 bases sitting between them. CDR1 is SGDLS and CDR2 is YYNGEE in the germline V gene. The CDR3 region is CASSVAPGRNTGELFF. The CDR3 DNA reads TGTGCCAGCAGCGTAGCCCCAGGACGTAACACCGGGGAGCTGTTTTTT.